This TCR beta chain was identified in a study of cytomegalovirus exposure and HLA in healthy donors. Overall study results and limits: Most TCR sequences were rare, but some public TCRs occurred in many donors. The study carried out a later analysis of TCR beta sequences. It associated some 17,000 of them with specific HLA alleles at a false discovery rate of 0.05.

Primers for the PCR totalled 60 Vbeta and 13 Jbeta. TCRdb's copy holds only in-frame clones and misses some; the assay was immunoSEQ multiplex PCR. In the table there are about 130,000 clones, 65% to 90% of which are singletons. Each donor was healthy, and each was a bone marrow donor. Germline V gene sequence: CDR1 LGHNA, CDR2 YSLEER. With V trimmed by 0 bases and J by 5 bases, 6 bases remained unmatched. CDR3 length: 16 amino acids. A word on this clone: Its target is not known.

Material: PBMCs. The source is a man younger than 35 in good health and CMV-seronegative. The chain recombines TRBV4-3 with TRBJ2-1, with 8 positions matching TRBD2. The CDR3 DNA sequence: TGCGCCAGCAGCCAAGATGCGGGGGGTCTAAACAATGAGCAGTTCTTC. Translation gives CASSQDAGGLNNEQFF.